These 27 T cell receptor beta chains were all obtained from the same sample, sequenced in a study of T cell responses to AZD1222 COVID-19 vaccine. Clones were read by immunoSEQ multiplex PCR, and TCRdb kept only the in-frame ones, dropping some. This table has roughly 160,000 clones, about 92% appearing once. This specimen was peripheral blood, taken on day 0 of MenACWY control vaccination. The receptors originated from an adult in good health.

The chain carries TRBV29-1 and TRBJ1-1; no firm D call. CDR1 is SQVTM, CDR2 ANQGSEA, per germline. The CDR3 has 10 residues. Trimming left V 6 bases short and J 6 bases short, with 8 bases between. CDR3: CSVRTAEAFF. In nucleotides, the CDR3 is TGCAGCGTCCGAACCGCTGAAGCTTTCTTT. Full variable domain (missing parts from reference TRBV29-1 and TRBJ1-1): SAVISQKPSRDICQRGTSLTIQCQVDSQVTMMFWYRQQPGQSLTLIATANQGSEATYESGFVIDKFPISRPNLTFSTLTVSNMSPEDSSIYLCSVRTAEAFFGQGTRLTVV.

This clone was detected once. The chain links TRBV19 to TRBJ1-4, with 7 nucleotides matching TRBD1. Germline CDR1 is LNHDA and CDR2 is SQIVND (reference sequence). The ends lost 7 bases at V and 2 bases at J; junction bases unmatched: 7. The CDR3 totals 15 residues. The CDR3 loop is CASNHRQGTNEKLFF. In nucleotides, the CDR3 is TGTGCCAGTAACCACCGACAGGGTACTAATGAAAAACTGTTTTTT. The full variable domain, its missing parts supplied by reference TRBV19 and TRBJ1-4, is DGGITQSPKYLFRKEGQNVTLSCEQNLNHDAMYWYRQDPGQGLRLIYYSQIVNDFQKGDIAEGYSVSREKKESFPLTVTSAQKNPTAFYLCASNHRQGTNEKLFFGSGTQLSVL.

This sequence joins TRBV5-6 and TRBJ2-3, with 13 bases that match TRBD2. Germline trimming cut 2 bases from V and 2 bases from J; bases unmatched to any gene: 5. Germline values: CDR1 SGHDT, CDR2 YYEEEE. This CDR3 spans 17 amino acids. As DNA, the CDR3 is TGTGCCAGCAGCTTTTCCGGGACTAGCGGGGTCACAGATACGCAGTATTTT. Protein product: CASSFSGTSGVTDTQYF. Complete variable domain (other parts from reference TRBV5-6 and TRBJ2-3): DAGVTQSPTHLIKTRGQQVTLRCSPKSGHDTVSWYQQALGQGPQFIFQYYEEEERQRGNFPDRFSGHQFPNYSSELNVNALLLGDSALYLCASSFSGTSGVTDTQYFGPGTRLTVL.

This chain connects TRBV28 to TRBJ2-7; TRBD1 matches at 7 bases. The CDR3 is 15 amino acids. V gave up 6 bases and J gave up 4 bases; unmatched junction bases: 12. Germline loops: CDR1 MDHEN, CDR2 SYDVKM. The DNA for the CDR3 is TGTGCCAGCAGCCCCTACTCGACAGGGCCATACGAGCAGTACTTC. It specifies CASSPYSTGPYEQYF.

The chain is built from TRBV29-1 and TRBJ2-7; D tentatively fits TRBD1 or TRBD2 (6 bases each). There are 15 residues in the CDR3. Deletions cut 5 bases from V and 0 bases from J, with 17 bases between. From germline, CDR1 is SQVTM and CDR2 ANQGSEA. CDR3 residues: CSVRGVAEDSYEQYF. Here the CDR3 DNA reads TGCAGCGTTAGGGGGGTAGCGGAGGACTCCTACGAGCAGTACTTC.

The V call is TRBV5-1, the J call TRBJ2-7; TRBD2 matches at 10 bases. V lost 0 bases and J lost 7; bases outside the gene matches: 7. In germline, CDR1 is SGHRS, CDR2 YFSETQ. This CDR3 is built from 15 residues. The CDR3 DNA sequence: TGCGCCAGCAGCTTGGTTCTAGCGGGAGAGCGGGAGCAGTACTTC. Its protein is CASSLVLAGEREQYF.

The J gene is TRBJ1-1, the V gene TRBV6-5; no reliable D call. Trimming removed 2 bases at V and 1 base at J, with 11 bases between. Germline V gene data show CDR1 as MNHEY and CDR2 as SVGAGI. This CDR3 has 15 residues. The CDR3 protein is CASSYRGSKNTEAFF. DNA of the CDR3: TGTGCCAGCAGTTACAGAGGCAGCAAGAACACTGAAGCTTTCTTT.

This clone was detected only a few times. The CDR3 spells CASQGYSNQPQHF. In DNA, the CDR3 is TGTGCCAGTCAGGGTTATAGCAATCAGCCCCAGCATTTT. The chain has TRBV19 and TRBJ1-5, with D perhaps TRBD1 (5 bases). This CDR3 is 13 amino acids long. The germline CDR1 and CDR2 sequences are LNHDA and SQIVND (reference sequence). V was trimmed by 8 bases and J by 0 bases, leaving 8 bases between them.

The V gene is TRBV7-3, the J gene TRBJ2-7; 9 positions match TRBD2. V dropped 0 bases and J dropped 0; count of bases not matched to a gene: 0. The CDR3 runs 15 residues. Germline lookup yields CDR1 SGHTA and CDR2 FQGTGA. DNA for the CDR3: TGTGCCAGCAGCTTAACTAGCGGGAGCTCCTACGAGCAGTACTTC. This encodes CASSLTSGSSYEQYF.

This chain links TRBV3-1 (or the pseudogene TRBV3-2) with TRBJ2-5, with TRBD1 identical over 7 bases. V was clipped by 3 bases and J by 5 bases; unmatched bases: 12. The CDR3 runs to 16 residues. Germline values: CDR1 LGHDT, CDR2 YNNKEL (reference sequence). CDR3 region: CASSHPRGRGRETQYF. The CDR3 DNA reads TGTGCCAGCAGCCACCCCCGAGGAAGGGGGCGGGAGACCCAGTACTTC.

This clone was counted only a few times. This CDR3 is also generated by other DNA sequences in the sample. This chain connects TRBV9 to TRBJ1-3; no reliable D call. Germline CDR1 and CDR2: SGDLS and YYNGEE. This CDR3 has 14 amino acids. Between the trimmed V and J ends, which lost 2 bases and 0 bases, there was a span of 6 bases. CDR3 residues: CASSVQSSGNTIYF. As DNA, the CDR3 is TGTGCCAGCAGCGTCCAGAGCTCTGGAAACACCATATATTTT.

This chain links TRBV7-3 with TRBJ2-2, with TRBD2 as a possible D gene (6 bases). Germline V gene sequence: CDR1 SGHTA, CDR2 FQGTGA. With 2 bases removed from V and 8 bases from J, the gap between germline ends came to 12 bases. The CDR3 covers 14 residues. This CDR3 is CASSLGVAVGELFF. In nucleotides, the CDR3 is TGTGCCAGCAGCTTAGGGGTAGCGGTGGGGGAGCTGTTTTTT. Full variable domain (outside the CDR3, taken from reference TRBV7-3 and TRBJ2-2): GAGVSQTPSNKVTEKGKYVELRCDPISGHTALYWYRQSLGQGPEFLIYFQGTGAADDSGLPNDRFFAVRPEGSVSTLKIQRTERGDSAVYLCASSLGVAVGELFFGEGSRLTVL.

The chain has TRBV19 and TRBJ1-1; TRBD1 matches at 9 bases. There are 12 residues in the CDR3. J lost 12 bases, V lost 5 bases, and 7 bases had no gene match. Germline V gene lookup returns CDR1 LNHDA and CDR2 SQIVND (reference sequence). The CDR3 DNA sequence: TGTGCCAGTAGTGAAGGGGACAGGGCGACTTTCTTT. Amino acids: CASSEGDRATFF.

The chain employs TRBV9 and TRBJ2-3; TRBD2 matches at 9 bases. Germline trimming cut 2 bases from V and 4 bases from J; bases unmatched to any gene: 5. This CDR3 has 15 amino acids. Germline-derived CDR1 and CDR2 are SGDLS and YYNGEE. The CDR3 loop is CASSVGSGGADTQYF. CDR3 bases: TGTGCCAGCAGCGTGGGTAGCGGGGGTGCAGATACGCAGTATTTT.

This clone was seen just once. CDR3 coding DNA: TGCGCCAGCAGCCAAGCCGGCGGGAGGGGTACAGATACGCAGTATTTT. It encodes CASSQAGGRGTDTQYF. The chain carries TRBV4-1 and TRBJ2-3, with TRBD2 matching 9 bases. The CDR3 covers 16 residues. Germline V gives CDR1 MGHRA, CDR2 YSYEKL. The ends lost 1 base at V and 3 bases at J; junction bases unmatched: 5.

In its sample, this clone was seen once. The CDR3 DNA sequence: TGTGCCAGCAGCGCGACAGGGAACTATGGCTACACCTTC. It codes for CASSATGNYGYTF. V usage is TRBV5-6 and J usage is TRBJ1-2; 7 bases are shared with TRBD1. Germline values: CDR1 SGHDT, CDR2 YYEEEE. This CDR3 contains 13 residues. With V trimmed by 4 bases and J by 2 bases, 2 bases remained unmatched.

This chain joins TRBV27 and TRBJ1-5; 7 bases fit TRBD1. The CDR3 consists of 15 residues. Trimming took 0 bases from V and 4 from J; bases not matched to a gene: 3. CDR1 and CDR2 from the germline V gene are MNHEY and SMNVEV (reference sequence). The CDR3 reads CASSLSVQGNQPQHF. The DNA for the CDR3 is TGTGCCAGCAGTTTATCGGTACAGGGGAATCAGCCCCAGCATTTT.

The chain links TRBV19 to TRBJ2-2; D may be TRBD1 or TRBD2 (6 bases each). CDR3 length equals 17 residues. V shed 3 bases and J shed 2 bases, with 16 bases lying between them. The germline V gene has CDR1 LNHDA and CDR2 SQIVND (reference sequence). This CDR3 reads CASSIGGLWENTGELFF. The CDR3 region has the DNA TGTGCCAGTAGTATTGGGGGGCTTTGGGAAAACACCGGGGAGCTGTTTTTT.

CDR3 amino acids: CASSQDLGTQPQHF. The DNA of the CDR3 is TGTGCCAGCAGCCAAGATTTGGGGACTCAGCCCCAGCATTTT. The chain couples TRBV3-1 (or the pseudogene TRBV3-2) to TRBJ1-5, with D possibly being TRBD1 (5 bases). The CDR3 runs to 14 residues. V lost 0 bases to trimming and J lost 6 bases, with 9 bases between them. CDR1 is LGHDT and CDR2 is YNNKEL in the germline V gene (reference sequence).

This chain uses TRBV24-1 with TRBJ1-1; a possible D gene is TRBD1 (5 bases). This CDR3 has 13 amino acids. Germline V gives CDR1 KGHDR, CDR2 SFDVKD. V was cut by 7 bases and J by 0 bases, with 8 bases left in between. The DNA for the CDR3 is TGTGCCACCAGCACAGGCGTGAACACTGAAGCTTTCTTT. Residues: CATSTGVNTEAFF.

This chain uses TRBV11-2 with TRBJ2-2; a possible D gene is TRBD2 (5 bases). The CDR3 contains 15 residues. Germline V CDR1 and CDR2: SGHAT, FQNNGV. The V end lost 7 bases, the J end lost 3 bases, and 15 bases lay between the germline ends. The CDR3 DNA is TGTGCCAGCACCCTGAGAGGGTGGGACACCGGGGAGCTGTTTTTT. It translates to CASTLRGWDTGELFF.

This chain joins TRBV5-1 and TRBJ1-1, with TRBD1 matching over 7 bases. Looked up from germline, CDR1 is SGHRS and CDR2 is YFSETQ. After removal of 4 bases from V and 5 bases from J, the junction contained 2 bases not matched to a gene. This CDR3 comprises 12 residues. The CDR3: CASSDRVTEAFF. CDR3 coding DNA: TGCGCCAGCAGCGACAGGGTTACTGAAGCTTTCTTT.

For the CDR3, the DNA is TGTGCCAGCAGCCAAGATAGCGCATCCTACAATGAGCAGTTCTTC. Amino acids: CASSQDSASYNEQFF. The chain joins TRBV3-1 (or the pseudogene TRBV3-2) to TRBJ2-1; possibly TRBD2 for D (5 bases). Germline CDR1 is LGHDT and CDR2 is YNNKEL (reference sequence). V was pared by 0 bases and J by 1 base, with 7 bases between. This CDR3 has 15 amino acids.

The sample holds one count of this clone. The J gene is TRBJ1-6, the V gene TRBV28; possibly TRBD1 for D (5 bases). The CDR3 is made up of 14 amino acids. The V gene lost 3 bases and the J gene lost 6 bases, with 9 bases spanning the gap. Germline values: CDR1 MDHEN, CDR2 SYDVKM. The CDR3 sequence is CASSFSQGNSPLHF. DNA for the CDR3: TGTGCCAGCAGTTTTAGTCAGGGTAATTCACCCCTCCACTTT.

The rearrangement links TRBV11-2 to TRBJ2-7, with 7 bases lining up with TRBD2. Per germline, CDR1 SGHAT and CDR2 FQNNGV. The CDR3 covers 16 residues. V lost 5 bases, J lost 7 bases, and 17 bases stayed unmatched. The CDR3 loop reads CASSQGLRGSGVEQYF. The CDR3 region has the DNA TGTGCCAGCAGCCAAGGACTACGCGGGAGTGGCGTAGAGCAGTACTTC.

CDR3 residues: CASSESRGRGAKNIQYF. The CDR3 nucleotides read TGCGCCAGCAGTGAGTCGCGGGGCAGAGGAGCCAAAAACATTCAGTACTTC. The chain has TRBV10-2 and TRBJ2-4, with D perhaps TRBD2 (6 bases). The V gene lost 0 bases and the J gene lost 0 bases, with 12 bases spanning the gap. The CDR3 has 17 amino acids. Germline V CDR1 and CDR2: WSHSY, SAAADI.

This clone was seen only once. The chain joins TRBV15 to TRBJ1-3; D unclear. CDR3 length: 12 residues. V lost 0 bases and J 7 bases, leaving 4 bases between the germline ends. CDR1 and CDR2 from the germline V gene are LNHNV and YYDKDF (reference sequence). In nucleotides, the CDR3 is TGTGCCACCAGCAGAGATCGTAACACCATATATTTT. It is translated as CATSRDRNTIYF.